The 16 T cell receptor beta chains listed next were all sequenced from one sample in a study of OX40 agonist ivuxolimab in advanced cancers. Only in-frame clones appear in the TCRdb table, and some are missing; sequencing was by immunoSEQ multiplex PCR. The table has 30,000 or so clones, roughly three quarters seen once. The material sequenced was CD4+ or CD8+ T cells sorted from blood, taken in a trial of the OX40 agonist ivuxolimab. These TCRs come from an adult with an advanced solid tumor such as melanoma, head and neck, liver or kidney cancer.

This clone has just a few counts. The genes are TRBV12-5 and TRBJ1-1, with a weak D call TRBD1 (5 bases). CDR1 and CDR2 (germline): LGHNT, FRNRAP. CDR3 length: 14 residues. With 3 bases removed from V and 1 base from J, the gap between germline ends came to 9 bases. The CDR3 nucleotides read TGTGCTAGTGGTTTTGGGACCCCGAACACTGAAGCTTTCTTT. Translated, it gives CASGFGTPNTEAFF.

The genes are TRBV4-1 and TRBJ2-4, with TRBD2 as a possible D gene (7 bases). V shed 0 bases and J shed 1 base, with 13 bases lying between them. This CDR3 has 17 residues. Germline V gene lookup returns CDR1 MGHRA and CDR2 YSYEKL. The CDR3 DNA follows: TGCGCCAGCAGCCAAGAAGGAGGGGGAGGGGCCAAAAACATTCAGTACTTC. The encoded protein is CASSQEGGGGAKNIQYF.

The CDR3 region has the DNA TGTGCCAGCAGTCCCGGGACGTTTTCCTACGAGCAGTACTTC. Its translation is CASSPGTFSYEQYF. The chain carries TRBV2 and TRBJ2-7; tentatively, D is TRBD1 or TRBD2 (5 bases each). Trimming shortened V by 5 bases and J by 1 base, and 12 bases separated the two germline ends. Germline CDR1 and CDR2: SNHLY and FYNNEI. The CDR3 covers 14 residues.

The chain recombines TRBV7-5 with TRBJ2-7; TRBD1 reflects the table's D call only, with no check against the DNA. TRBV7-5 is classified as a pseudogene. The CDR3 is 15 residues long. The CDR3 loop is CASSSDRRSSYEQYF. In nucleotides, the CDR3 is TGTGCCAGCAGCTCCGACAGGAGGAGCTCCTACGAGCAGTACTTC.

This clone was recorded once. The chain uses TRBV2 and TRBJ1-2; a possible D gene is TRBD1 (6 bases). CDR3 length: 15 amino acids. The V gene's germline CDR1 is SNHLY and CDR2 FYNNEI. Trimming removed 7 bases from V and 1 base from J, with 16 bases in between. The CDR3 reads CASMGAGRGNYGYTF. For the CDR3, the DNA is TGTGCCAGCATGGGGGCAGGTCGGGGTAACTATGGCTACACCTTC.

The CDR3 loop reads CASSPQQVQANVLTF. The DNA for the CDR3 is TGTGCCAGCAGTCCCCAGCAGGTCCAGGCCAACGTCCTGACTTTC. The chain carries TRBV27 and TRBJ2-6; D is unclear. Germline CDR1 and CDR2: MNHEY and SMNVEV (reference sequence). V lost 5 bases, J lost 6 bases, and 14 bases lay in between. The CDR3 covers 15 residues. Drawing the rest from reference TRBV27 and TRBJ2-6, the complete variable domain is EAQVTQNPRYLITVTGKKLTVTCSQNMNHEYMSWYRQDPGLGLRQIYYSMNVEVTDKGDVPEGYKVSRKEKRNFPLILESPSPNQTSLYFCASSPQQVQANVLTFGAGSRLTVL.

This sequence joins TRBV19 and TRBJ1-2; D not resolved. CDR3 size: 13 residues. Germline CDR1 reads LNHDA; CDR2 reads SQIVND (reference sequence). With 5 bases removed from V and 7 bases from J, the gap between germline ends came to 14 bases. The CDR3 spells CASSREPGVGYTF. CDR3 nucleotide sequence: TGTGCCAGTAGTCGAGAACCCGGAGTTGGCTACACCTTC.

The chain carries TRBV9 and TRBJ2-2; the match to TRBD1 covers 8 bases. Germline assignment: CDR1 SGDLS and CDR2 YYNGEE. The CDR3 has 16 residues. J lost 2 bases, V lost 3 bases, and 6 bases had no gene match. DNA of the CDR3: TGTGCCAGCAGCGCCCGACAGGGGATCAACACCGGGGAGCTGTTTTTT. Translated, it gives CASSARQGINTGELFF.

CDR3 nucleotide sequence: TGTGCCAGCAGCTTAATAGCGGGAGGCCCCTATAGCACAGATACGCAGTATTTT. Translation gives CASSLIAGGPYSTDTQYF. V usage is TRBV7-6 and J usage is TRBJ2-3; 10 bases fit TRBD2. With V trimmed by 2 bases and J by 0 bases, 8 bases remained unmatched. Germline V CDR1 and CDR2: SGHVS, FNYEAQ. The length of the CDR3 is 18 residues.

This clone was detected a few times. The rearrangement uses TRBV5-6 and TRBJ2-2, with 12 bases aligning to TRBD1. This CDR3 is built from 13 residues. Germline V gives CDR1 SGHDT, CDR2 YYEEEE. V shed 10 bases and J 6 bases; nucleotides not matched to a gene: 4. The CDR3 is CASGTGGSGELFF. The CDR3 coding sequence is TGTGCCTCAGGGACAGGGGGCTCCGGGGAGCTGTTTTTT.

The chain uses TRBV10-1 and TRBJ2-3, with 8 bases aligning to TRBD2. From germline, CDR1 is WNHNN and CDR2 SYGVQD (reference sequence). Unmatched junction bases numbered 10, after V lost 8 bases and J lost 6 bases. This CDR3 comprises 14 residues. CDR3 amino acids: CASLAGWLGDTQYF. DNA of the CDR3: TGCGCCAGCTTAGCGGGATGGCTCGGGGATACGCAGTATTTT.

This clone occurred once. The genes are TRBV5-1 and TRBJ1-5; the D is unclear. Trimming shortened V by 4 bases and J by 5 bases, and 16 bases separated the two germline ends. This CDR3 has 15 residues. Germline assignment: CDR1 SGHRS and CDR2 YFSETQ. CDR3 sequence: CASSPNGNWDQPQHF. CDR3 coding DNA: TGCGCCAGCAGCCCAAATGGGAACTGGGATCAGCCCCAGCATTTT.

The chain recombines TRBV9 with TRBJ1-2; D is uncertain. This CDR3 contains 14 residues. In germline, CDR1 is SGDLS, CDR2 YYNGEE. V was trimmed by 4 bases and J by 7 bases, leaving 17 bases between them. The CDR3 region has the DNA TGTGCCAGCAGCACTGATTGGCCGGTTGTTGGCTACACCTTC. Translation: CASSTDWPVVGYTF.

V is TRBV10-3 and J is TRBJ2-7, with TRBD1 matching over 8 bases. With V trimmed by 10 bases and J by 4 bases, 9 bases remained unmatched. This CDR3 spans 13 amino acids. CDR1 is ENHRY and CDR2 is SYGVKD in the germline V gene. Here the CDR3 DNA reads TGTGCCACAACCGGGACAGGTCCGTACGAGCAGTACTTC. Translation gives CATTGTGPYEQYF.

This chain uses TRBV28 with TRBJ1-5, with TRBD1 as a possible D gene (5 bases). There are 14 residues in the CDR3. Per germline, CDR1 MDHEN and CDR2 SYDVKM. Between the trimmed V and J ends, which lost 3 bases and 5 bases, there was a span of 11 bases. The DNA of the CDR3 is TGTGCCAGCAGTTTGGATGGGGGGGATCAGCCCCAGCATTTT. Protein sequence: CASSLDGGDQPQHF. The whole variable domain, remainder taken from reference TRBV28 and TRBJ1-5, is DVKVTQSSRYLVKRTGEKVFLECVQDMDHENMFWYRQDPGLGLRLIYFSYDVKMKEKGDIPEGYSVSREKKERFSLILESASTNQTSMYLCASSLDGGDQPQHFGDGTRLSIL.

The chain is built from TRBV10-3 and TRBJ2-7; D not certain. Trimming left V 0 bases short and J 6 bases short, with 6 bases between. The CDR3 length is 12 residues. CDR1 and CDR2 (germline): ENHRY, SYGVKD. The CDR3: CAISESIVEQYF. In DNA, the CDR3 is TGTGCCATCAGTGAGTCGATTGTCGAGCAGTACTTC.